This T cell receptor (beta chain) appears in the sequencing data of a study of blood T cell repertoires in COVID-19. Overall study: The United States, Italy and Spain were the sources of the acute and convalescent COVID-19 samples. T cells, B-cell-depleted T cells, or PBMCs provided the cDNA or gDNA that served as material.

Per the study methods: The assay estimated nucleated cells by amplifying reference gene primers. Clones were sequenced by immunoSEQ multiplex PCR, and TCRdb holds only the in-frame ones, with some missing. That table furnishes V, J and clone size, whereas the DNA furnished D and trimming. The data contain some 120,000 clones, about 87% of them singletons. This receptor was obtained from a woman aged 55-70 years with acute or convalescent COVID-19. Sequenced sample: peripheral blood.

CDR3 sequence reads: CASSSQGGAPTSGANVLTF. The CDR3 DNA sequence: TGTGCCAGCAGTTCCCAGGGGGGAGCCCCTACCTCTGGGGCCAACGTCCTGACTTTC. The chain links TRBV27 to TRBJ2-6, with a possible D match to TRBD1 (7 bases). V lost 4 bases and J lost 0, with 19 bases in between. CDR3 length equals 19 residues. CDR1 is MNHEY and CDR2 is SMNVEV in the germline V gene (reference sequence).